This T cell receptor beta chain appears in the sequencing data of a study of shared T cell receptors in the human thymus. This CDR3 region has 15 residues. Trimming took off 6 bases at V and 4 bases at J, with 15 bases between the two ends. The germline V gene has CDR1 MNHEY and CDR2 SMNVEV (reference sequence). TCRdb's table, derived via immunoSEQ multiplex PCR, lists solely in-frame clones and lacks some. The sample gives roughly 710,000 clones, 70% to 90% of which show up once; around 0.0099% is in the top ten. This same sample was also part of a study on human thymus T cells. As that study records: Donor material was obtained from healthy Finnish infants undergoing corrective surgery for congenital heart defects. The study used thymus tissue resected during corrective heart surgery. Within thymic and blood repertoires, V and J gene usage appeared to be biased. Thymic repertoires overlap heavily among unrelated individuals, related research has reported.

This TCR was sampled from a girl less than two years old with a congenital heart defect. The V gene is TRBV27, the J gene TRBJ2-2; D remains unclear. The specimen sequenced was thymocytes. The CDR3 DNA follows: TGTGCCAGCAGCCGATTTCTTCGGTCCACCGGGGAGCTGTTTTTT. It codes for CASSRFLRSTGELFF.